This T cell receptor beta chain is from a study of control samples from healthy donors and cancer patients. TCRdb keeps only in-frame clones here, not all; method: immunoSEQ multiplex PCR. The sample lists around 180,000 clones; roughly 94% were seen once. Germline V gene sequence: CDR1 SQVTM, CDR2 ANQGSEA. V lost 4 bases to trimming and J lost 0 bases; unmatched junction nucleotides: 5. The CDR3 contains 15 residues. Specimen: blood. This receptor was taken from a woman under 30 in good health. V usage is TRBV29-1 and J usage is TRBJ2-7, with 11 bases fitting TRBD1. The CDR3 DNA sequence: TGCAGCGTTGTTTCGGGGACAGGGGGCTCCTACGAGCAGTACTTC. This sequence encodes CSVVSGTGGSYEQYF.